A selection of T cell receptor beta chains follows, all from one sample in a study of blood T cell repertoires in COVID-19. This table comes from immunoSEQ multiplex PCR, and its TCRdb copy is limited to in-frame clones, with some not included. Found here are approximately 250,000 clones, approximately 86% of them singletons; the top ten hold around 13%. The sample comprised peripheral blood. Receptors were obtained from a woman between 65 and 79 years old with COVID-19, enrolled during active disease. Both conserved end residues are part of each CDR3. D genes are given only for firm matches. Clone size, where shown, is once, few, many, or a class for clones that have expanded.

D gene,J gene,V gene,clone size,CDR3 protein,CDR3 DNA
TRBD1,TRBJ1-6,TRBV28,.,CASTLRDRGVSSPLHF,TGTGCCAGCACCCTCCGGGACAGGGGAGTTTCATCACCCCTCCACTTT
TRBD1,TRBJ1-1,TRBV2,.,CASSEARTGEAFF,TGTGCCAGCAGTGAAGCTCGGACAGGCGAAGCTTTCTTT
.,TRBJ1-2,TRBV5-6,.,CASSLRQTPLSGYTF,TGTGCCAGCAGCTTAAGACAGACCCCATTAAGTGGCTACACCTTC
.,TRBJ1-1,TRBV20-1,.,CSAPLNTEAFF,TGCAGTGCTCCGCTAAACACTGAAGCTTTCTTT
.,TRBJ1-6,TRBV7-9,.,CASSWATGPPVYNSPLHF,TGTGCCAGCAGCTGGGCGACAGGTCCGCCTGTCTATAATTCACCCCTCCACTTT
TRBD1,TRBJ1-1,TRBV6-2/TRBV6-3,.,CASSPTGGPEAFF,TGTGCCAGCAGTCCGACAGGGGGCCCTGAAGCTTTCTTT
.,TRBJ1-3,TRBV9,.,CASSPTGSSGNTIYF,TGTGCCAGCAGCCCTACAGGTAGCTCTGGAAACACCATATATTTT
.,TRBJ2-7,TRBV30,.,CAWSHRQTYEQYF,TGTGCCTGGAGCCACAGGCAAACCTACGAGCAGTACTTC
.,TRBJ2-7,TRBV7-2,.,CASSLVGGGDSYEQYF,TGTGCCAGCAGCTTAGTGGGCGGGGGCGACTCCTACGAGCAGTACTTC
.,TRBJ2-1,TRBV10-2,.,CASSESRSYNEQFF,TGCGCCAGCAGTGAGAGCCGCTCCTACAATGAGCAGTTCTTC
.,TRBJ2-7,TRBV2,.,CASSVSAGEQYF,TGTGCCAGCAGTGTCAGTGCGGGGGAGCAGTACTTC
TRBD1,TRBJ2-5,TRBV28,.,CASSLWTGGGETQYF,TGTGCCAGCAGTTTGTGGACAGGGGGCGGTGAGACCCAGTACTTC
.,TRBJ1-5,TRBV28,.,CASSLGSSFDQPQHF,TGTGCCAGCAGTTTAGGGAGTTCGTTTGATCAGCCCCAGCATTTT
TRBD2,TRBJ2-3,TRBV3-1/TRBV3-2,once,CASSRASGGPDTQYF,TGTGCCAGCAGCCGGGCTAGCGGGGGCCCAGATACGCAGTATTTT
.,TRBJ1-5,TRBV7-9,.,CASSLVTGGLNQPQHF,TGTGCCAGCAGCTTAGTTACGGGGGGCCTCAATCAGCCCCAGCATTTT
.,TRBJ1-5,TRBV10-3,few,CAISADRYQPQHF,TGTGCCATCAGTGCCGACAGATATCAGCCCCAGCATTTT